This T cell receptor beta chain is from a study of human T cells and chemical hapten exposure (dated by TCRdb to 2020 to 2022). With respect to the entire study: Libraries were pooled for sequencing, and per-sample TCR yields varied mainly because of small differences in library volumes within the pool. In alopecia patients, the study followed how the peripheral blood TCR repertoire changed in vivo over primary and secondary sensitization to diphenylcyclopropenone (DPC), a hapten. Each blood RNA sample was used to sequence both TCR alpha and TCR beta chains.

The CDR3, from cysteine to phenylalanine, totals 15 residues. Only CDR3 DNA remains: 45 bases, in frame from the first base. In the germline V gene (reference sequence), CDR1 corresponds to SEHNR and CDR2 to FQNEAQ. V and J lose 5 bases and 6 bases, and a span of 20 bases separates them. This clonotype occurred a few times. It has no known antigen specificity. Qualities for individual bases were not recorded, and no much larger clone is one base off. The receptor library was made with 5' RACE. Sequencing instrument: Illumina MiSeq. During library preparation, unique molecular identifiers were attached to individual cDNA molecules so that TCRs could be counted quantitatively and reproducibly. Regarding the original processing steps: Samples had a median of around 92,000 TCRs, with a range from 23,224 to 690,600. V, J and CDR3 annotation of the TCR reads was performed with the Decombinator software suite. To make PS versus PT1 abundance plots, every sample was subsampled to the same number of TCRs (28,000). TCRs were defined as expanded if absent before sensitization and observed at least eight times at the 2-week time point. The raw public reads went through TCRdb reprocessing: fastp at Q25, MiXCR clone calling, in-frame beta chains kept. Identical CDR3 proteins give one entry, which carries the most common genes and DNA. TCRdb, not the original authors, processed these V and J calls. This sample lists approximately 150,000 distinct CDR3 sequences; around 4.1% were detected once. The ten most abundant clones make up over 1.3% of the sample.

Overall results and qualifications from the work: After repeated subsampling, the strength of the expansion versus patch-test correlation and the threshold at which it became significant changed. DPC sensitization did not change the number of TCRs with a frequency above 1 in 1000, and there was no evidence of changes in global repertoire structure.

Total RNA was extracted from unfractionated whole blood that had been collected in Tempus Blood RNA tubes. Roughly five healthy volunteers were used as TCR sequencing controls and were bled at day 0, 2 weeks and 6 weeks. This TCR was recovered from a female donor in good health. The V and J genes are TRBV7-9 and TRBJ2-7; a tentative D call is TRBD2 (5 bases match). In nucleotides, the sequence is TGTGCCAGCAGCAACCTGGATCGGGGTTGGGTCGAGCAGTACTTC. Translated, this is CASSNLDRGWVEQYF.